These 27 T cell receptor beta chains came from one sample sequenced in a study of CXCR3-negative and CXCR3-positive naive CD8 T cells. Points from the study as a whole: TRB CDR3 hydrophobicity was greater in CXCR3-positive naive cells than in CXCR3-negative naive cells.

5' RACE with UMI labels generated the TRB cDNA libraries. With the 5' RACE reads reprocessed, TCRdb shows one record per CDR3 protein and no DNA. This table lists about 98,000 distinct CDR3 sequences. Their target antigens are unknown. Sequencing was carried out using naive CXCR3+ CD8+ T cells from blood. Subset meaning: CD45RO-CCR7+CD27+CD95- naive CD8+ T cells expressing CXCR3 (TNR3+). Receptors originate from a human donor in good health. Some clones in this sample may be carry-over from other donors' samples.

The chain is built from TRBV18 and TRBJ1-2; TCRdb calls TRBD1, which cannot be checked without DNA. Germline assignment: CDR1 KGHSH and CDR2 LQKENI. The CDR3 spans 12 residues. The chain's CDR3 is CASSPGQGGYTF.

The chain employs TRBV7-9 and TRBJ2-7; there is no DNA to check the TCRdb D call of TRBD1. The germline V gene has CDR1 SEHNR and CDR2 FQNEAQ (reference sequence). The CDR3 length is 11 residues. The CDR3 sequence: CASSTEGASYF. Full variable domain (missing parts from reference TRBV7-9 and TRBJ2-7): DTGVSQNPRHKITKRGQNVTFRCDPISEHNRLYWYRQTLGQGPEFLTYFQNEAQLEKSRLLSDRFSAERPKGSFSTLEIQRTEQGDSAMYLCASSTEGASYFGPGTRLTVT.

CDR3 sequence reads: CASRLRVLGSYEQYF. The chain uses TRBV28 and TRBJ2-7; TCRdb's D gene call, TRBD1, goes unchecked for lack of DNA. CDR1 and CDR2 (germline): MDHEN, SYDVKM. This CDR3 has 15 residues.

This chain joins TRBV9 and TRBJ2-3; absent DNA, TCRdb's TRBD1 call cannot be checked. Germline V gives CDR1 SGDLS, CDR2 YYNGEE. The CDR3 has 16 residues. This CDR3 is CASSVSPSTSTDTQYF.

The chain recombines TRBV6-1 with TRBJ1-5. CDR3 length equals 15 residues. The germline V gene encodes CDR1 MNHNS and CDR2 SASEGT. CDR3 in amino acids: CASSEGWFSNQPQHF.

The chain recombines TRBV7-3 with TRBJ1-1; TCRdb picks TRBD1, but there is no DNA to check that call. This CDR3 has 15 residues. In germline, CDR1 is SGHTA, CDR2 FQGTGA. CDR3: CASSLTGGWNTEAFF.

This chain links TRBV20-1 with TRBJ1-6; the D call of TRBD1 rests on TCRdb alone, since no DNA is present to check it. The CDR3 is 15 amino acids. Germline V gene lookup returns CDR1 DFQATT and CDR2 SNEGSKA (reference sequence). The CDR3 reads CSAEPDRACDSPLHF.

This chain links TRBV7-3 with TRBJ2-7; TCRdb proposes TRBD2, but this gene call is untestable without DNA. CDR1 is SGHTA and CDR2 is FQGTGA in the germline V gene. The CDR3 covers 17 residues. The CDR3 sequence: CASSSHKTSGGIYEQYF.

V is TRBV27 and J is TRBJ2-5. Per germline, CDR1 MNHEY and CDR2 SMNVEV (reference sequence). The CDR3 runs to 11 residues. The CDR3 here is CASRIGETQYF.

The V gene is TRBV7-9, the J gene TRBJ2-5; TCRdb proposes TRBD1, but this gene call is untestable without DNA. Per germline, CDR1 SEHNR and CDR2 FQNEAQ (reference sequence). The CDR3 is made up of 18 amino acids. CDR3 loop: CASSFLLGGFTGDETQYF.

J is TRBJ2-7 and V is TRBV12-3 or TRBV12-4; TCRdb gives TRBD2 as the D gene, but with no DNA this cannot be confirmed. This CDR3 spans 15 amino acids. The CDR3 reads CASSLLGGGGIGQYF.

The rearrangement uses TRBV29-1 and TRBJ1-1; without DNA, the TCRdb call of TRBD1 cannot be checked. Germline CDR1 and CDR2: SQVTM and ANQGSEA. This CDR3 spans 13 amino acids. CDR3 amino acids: CSVMEGDLTEAFF.

The CDR3 spells CASSYSPQFNQPQHF. V is TRBV6-5 and J is TRBJ1-5. CDR3 length: 15 residues. Germline V gene data show CDR1 as MNHEY and CDR2 as SVGAGI.

The CDR3 spells CASTPPSGSSYEQYF. This rearrangement joins TRBV10-2 to TRBJ2-7; TCRdb's D call of TRBD2 is untestable without DNA. The germline V gene encodes CDR1 WSHSY and CDR2 SAAADI. This CDR3 contains 15 residues.

CDR3 protein: CASSRLAGGYNEQFF. The chain couples TRBV7-3 to TRBJ2-1; lacking DNA, the TRBD2 call made by TCRdb goes unchecked. The CDR3 spans 15 residues. CDR1 and CDR2 (germline): SGHTA, FQGTGA.

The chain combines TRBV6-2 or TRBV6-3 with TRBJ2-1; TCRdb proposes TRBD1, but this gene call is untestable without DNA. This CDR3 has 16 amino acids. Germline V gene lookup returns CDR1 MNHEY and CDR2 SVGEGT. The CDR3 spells CASSYEGSGSYNEQFF.

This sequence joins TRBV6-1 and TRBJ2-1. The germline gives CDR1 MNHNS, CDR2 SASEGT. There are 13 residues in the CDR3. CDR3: CASRNTVPNEQFF.

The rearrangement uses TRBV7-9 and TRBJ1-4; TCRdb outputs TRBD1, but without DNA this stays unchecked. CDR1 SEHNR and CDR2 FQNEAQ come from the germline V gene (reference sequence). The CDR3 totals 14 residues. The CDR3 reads CASRPRGGGEKLFF.

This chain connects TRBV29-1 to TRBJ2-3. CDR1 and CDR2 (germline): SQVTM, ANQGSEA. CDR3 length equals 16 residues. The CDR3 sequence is CSVVGYGEVRTDTQYF.

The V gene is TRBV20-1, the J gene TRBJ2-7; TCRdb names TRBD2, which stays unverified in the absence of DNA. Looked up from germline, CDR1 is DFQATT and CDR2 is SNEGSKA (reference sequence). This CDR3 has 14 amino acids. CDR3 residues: CSARVIGAPAVQYF.

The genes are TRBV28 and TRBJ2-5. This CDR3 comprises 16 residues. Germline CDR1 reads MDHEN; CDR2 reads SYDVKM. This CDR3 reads CASSLTLLRGQETQYF.

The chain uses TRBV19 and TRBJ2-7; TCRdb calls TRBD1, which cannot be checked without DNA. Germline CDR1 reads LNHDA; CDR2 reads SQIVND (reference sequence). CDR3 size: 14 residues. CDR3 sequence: CASSIADNSYEQYF.

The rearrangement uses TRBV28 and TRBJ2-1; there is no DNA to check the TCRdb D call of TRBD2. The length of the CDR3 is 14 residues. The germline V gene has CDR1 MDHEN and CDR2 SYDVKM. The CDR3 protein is CASSLGREGNEQFF.

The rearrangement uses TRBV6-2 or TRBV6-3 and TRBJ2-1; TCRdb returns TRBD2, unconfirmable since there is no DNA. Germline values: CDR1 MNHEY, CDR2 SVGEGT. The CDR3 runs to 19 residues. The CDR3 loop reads CASSYTPIASGGAYNEQFF.

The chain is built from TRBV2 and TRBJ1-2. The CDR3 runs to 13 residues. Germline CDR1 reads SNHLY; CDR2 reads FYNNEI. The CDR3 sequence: CASSEEGNYGYTF.

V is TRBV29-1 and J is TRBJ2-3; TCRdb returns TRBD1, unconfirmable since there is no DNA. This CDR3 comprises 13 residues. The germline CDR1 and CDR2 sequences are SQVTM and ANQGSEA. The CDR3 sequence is CSVVAGVSDTQYF.

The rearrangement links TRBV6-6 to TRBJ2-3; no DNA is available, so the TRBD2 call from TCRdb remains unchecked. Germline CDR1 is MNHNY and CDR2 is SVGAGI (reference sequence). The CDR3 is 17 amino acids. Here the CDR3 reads CASSYWTSGGKTDTQYF.